Shown below are 30 T cell receptor beta chains from a single sample sequenced in a study of blood T cell repertoires in COVID-19. Libraries were prepared by immunoSEQ multiplex PCR; TCRdb keeps only in-frame clonotypes and omits some of them. The table shows approximately 230,000 clones, with 80% to 90% occurring only once. Sequenced material: peripheral blood. These receptors were collected from an elderly man with acute or convalescent COVID-19.

This chain links TRBV6-5 with TRBJ1-5; D perhaps matches TRBD1 (5 bases). V shed 7 bases and J shed 7 bases, with 11 bases lying between them. This CDR3 region has 12 residues. The germline V gene encodes CDR1 MNHEY and CDR2 SVGAGI. The CDR3 protein is CASTAGPQPQHF. The CDR3 nucleotides are TGTGCCAGCACGGCAGGGCCCCAGCCCCAGCATTTT.

The chain is built from TRBV6-4 and TRBJ2-5, with D possibly being TRBD2 (5 bases). Germline loops: CDR1 MRHNA, CDR2 SNTAGT. The CDR3 has 11 residues. Trimming pared 8 bases from V and 2 bases from J, leaving 6 bases between. The CDR3 DNA reads as TGTGCCAGCCCGGGGCAAGAGACCCAGTACTTC. Residues: CASPGQETQYF.

The chain is built from TRBV12-2 and TRBJ2-7; TRBD1, as called in the table, went unchecked against the DNA. TRBV12-2 is reported as a pseudogene. The CDR3 is 15 amino acids. CDR3 DNA: TGTGCAAGTCGCTTAGCTGGGACACAATTTTACGAGCAGTACTTC. Protein: CASRLAGTQFYEQYF.

This chain connects TRBV18 to TRBJ1-5; D not resolved. This CDR3 is 14 amino acids long. V shed 2 bases and J shed 4 bases, with 9 bases lying between them. Per germline, CDR1 KGHSH and CDR2 LQKENI. CDR3 bases: TGTGCCAGCTCACCAGACACCCGTAATCAGCCCCAGCATTTT. This codes for CASSPDTRNQPQHF.

This chain joins TRBV19 and TRBJ1-5; TRBD1 matches at 8 bases. CDR1 and CDR2 from the germline V gene are LNHDA and SQIVND (reference sequence). This CDR3 contains 15 residues. V dropped 3 bases and J dropped 0; count of bases not matched to a gene: 1. CDR3 sequence reads: CASSMTGASNQPQHF. In DNA form, the CDR3 reads TGTGCCAGTAGTATGACAGGGGCTAGCAATCAGCCCCAGCATTTT. The full variable domain, its missing parts supplied by reference TRBV19 and TRBJ1-5, is DGGITQSPKYLFRKEGQNVTLSCEQNLNHDAMYWYRQDPGQGLRLIYYSQIVNDFQKGDIAEGYSVSREKKESFPLTVTSAQKNPTAFYLCASSMTGASNQPQHFGDGTRLSIL.

The chain carries TRBV2 and TRBJ2-5; 7 bases match TRBD1. The trim removed 6 bases at V and 4 bases at J, leaving 5 bases unmatched. CDR1 and CDR2 (germline): SNHLY, FYNNEI. This CDR3 is 13 amino acids long. The CDR3 sequence: CASRRGLVETQYF. CDR3 DNA sequence: TGTGCCAGCAGGAGGGGGCTGGTAGAGACCCAGTACTTC.

The chain links TRBV28 to TRBJ2-1, with unresolved D. Trimming removed 3 bases at V and 10 bases at J, with 7 bases between. The CDR3 loop spans 11 amino acids. The germline CDR1 and CDR2 sequences are MDHEN and SYDVKM. CDR3 residues: CASSFQFEQFF. For the CDR3, the DNA is TGTGCCAGCAGTTTTCAGTTCGAGCAGTTCTTC. Full variable domain (outside the CDR3, taken from reference TRBV28 and TRBJ2-1): DVKVTQSSRYLVKRTGEKVFLECVQDMDHENMFWYRQDPGLGLRLIYFSYDVKMKEKGDIPEGYSVSREKKERFSLILESASTNQTSMYLCASSFQFEQFFGPGTRLTVL.

The genes are TRBV5-1 and TRBJ2-1; 8 nucleotides match TRBD2. CDR1 and CDR2 (germline): SGHRS, YFSETQ. After removal of 4 bases from V and 3 bases from J, the junction contained 9 bases not matched to a gene. The CDR3 is 16 amino acids. The CDR3, as DNA: TGCGCCAGCAGCGGGGGAGGGGCGGGAGGCTACAATGAGCAGTTCTTC. Residues: CASSGGGAGGYNEQFF.

This sequence joins TRBV28 and TRBJ2-3; no firm D call. CDR3 length: 12 amino acids. Looked up from germline, CDR1 is MDHEN and CDR2 is SYDVKM. Trimming removed 1 base from V and 5 bases from J, with 4 bases in between. The CDR3 nucleotides are TGTGCCAGCAGTTTATTGCGAGATACGCAGTATTTT. Translation: CASSLLRDTQYF.

This clone was counted between two and nine times. The chain uses TRBV29-1 and TRBJ1-3; D perhaps matches TRBD1 (6 bases). There are 14 residues in the CDR3. V shed 4 bases and J shed 2 bases, with 12 bases lying between them. The germline V gene encodes CDR1 SQVTM and CDR2 ANQGSEA. The CDR3 reads CSVGQDSAGNTIYF. Here the CDR3 DNA reads TGCAGCGTTGGACAGGATAGCGCTGGAAACACCATATATTTT.

A few counts support this clone. Other nucleotide sequences in the sample specify the same CDR3. The chain couples TRBV28 to TRBJ2-2; 7 nucleotides match TRBD2. Looked up from germline, CDR1 is MDHEN and CDR2 is SYDVKM. The V and J ends lost 7 bases and 5 bases, in that order; junction bases with no gene match: 1. The CDR3 is made up of 12 amino acids. CDR3 nucleotide sequence: TGTGCCAGCACGCGGGGGACCGGGGAGCTGTTTTTT. Translation gives CASTRGTGELFF.

The rearrangement uses TRBV7-2 and TRBJ2-1; 10 positions agree with TRBD2. Germline assignment: CDR1 SGHTA and CDR2 FQGNSA. The V segment lost 5 bases and the J segment 6 bases; nucleotides outside the gene matches: 7. This CDR3 contains 15 residues. For the CDR3, the DNA is TGTGCCAGCAGCCCACGGACTAGCGGCCCCAATGAGCAGTTCTTC. Translating it yields CASSPRTSGPNEQFF.

The chain links TRBV6-5 to TRBJ2-6; 7 nucleotides line up with TRBD2. V was clipped by 6 bases and J by 0 bases; unmatched bases: 2. This CDR3 has 15 residues. Per germline, CDR1 MNHEY and CDR2 SVGAGI. The CDR3 region is CASRGGSSGANVLTF. DNA for the CDR3: TGTGCCAGCAGGGGGGGGAGCTCTGGGGCCAACGTCCTGACTTTC.

The chain has TRBV7-9 and TRBJ2-3; the match to TRBD2 covers 7 bases. V lost 1 base and J lost 2; bases outside the gene matches: 9. Germline assignment: CDR1 SEHNR and CDR2 FQNEAQ (reference sequence). CDR3 length: 17 residues. The CDR3 DNA sequence: TGTGCCAGCAGCTTAGGGGCGGGGGACTTCTTCACAGATACGCAGTATTTT. This gives the protein CASSLGAGDFFTDTQYF. The whole variable domain, remainder taken from reference TRBV7-9 and TRBJ2-3, is DTGVSQNPRHKITKRGQNVTFRCDPISEHNRLYWYRQTLGQGPEFLTYFQNEAQLEKSRLLSDRFSAERPKGSFSTLEIQRTEQGDSAMYLCASSLGAGDFFTDTQYFGPGTRLTVL.

This chain connects TRBV3-1 (or the pseudogene TRBV3-2) to TRBJ1-1, with TRBD1 matching 7 bases. CDR1 and CDR2 (germline): LGHDT, YNNKEL (reference sequence). Trimming removed 5 bases from V and 6 bases from J; junction bases left unmatched: 12. The CDR3 loop spans 15 amino acids. The CDR3: CASSVPRGMFSEAFF. The CDR3, as DNA: TGTGCCAGCAGCGTCCCCAGGGGGATGTTTTCTGAAGCTTTCTTT.

The J gene is TRBJ1-4, the V gene TRBV27; TRBD1 is a possible D gene (5 bases). Per germline, CDR1 MNHEY and CDR2 SMNVEV (reference sequence). This CDR3 is built from 16 residues. V lost 6 bases and J 3 bases, leaving 17 bases between the germline ends. The CDR3 coding sequence is TGTGCCAGCAGACCGAACTTAATCAGGGCTAATGAAAAACTGTTTTTT. Its translation is CASRPNLIRANEKLFF.

There are a few counts of this clone. This chain links TRBV5-8 with TRBJ2-7; D gene ambiguous. The ends were cut back, 0 bases at V and 6 bases at J, with 4 bases in the middle. Germline CDR1 and CDR2: SGHTS and YDEGEE. The length of the CDR3 is 11 residues. CDR3 sequence: CASSLAREQYF. The DNA of the CDR3 is TGTGCCAGCAGCTTGGCCCGCGAGCAGTACTTC. The whole variable domain, remainder taken from reference TRBV5-8 and TRBJ2-7, is EAGVTQSPTHLIKTRGQQATLRCSPISGHTSVYWYQQALGLGLQFLLWYDEGEERNRGNFPPRFSGRQFPNYSSELNVNALELEDSALYLCASSLAREQYFGPGTRLTVT.

This chain uses TRBV19 with TRBJ1-6; maybe TRBD1 (6 bases). Per the germline V gene, CDR1 is LNHDA and CDR2 is SQIVND (reference sequence). This CDR3 contains 13 residues. Trimming shortened V by 5 bases and J by 15 bases, and 17 bases separated the two germline ends. CDR3 loop: CASSPHDRPLLHF. For the CDR3, the DNA is TGTGCCAGTAGTCCCCATGACAGGCCTCTCCTCCACTTT.

The chain is built from TRBV10-1 and TRBJ1-4, with 7 bases matching TRBD1. CDR1 is WNHNN and CDR2 is SYGVQD in the germline V gene (reference sequence). The CDR3 runs to 15 residues. Trimming took 6 bases from V and 5 from J; bases not matched to a gene: 9. The CDR3 DNA is TGCGCCAGCAGCGGGTCGGACAGGCGAAATGAAAAACTGTTTTTT. Residues: CASSGSDRRNEKLFF.

The chain carries TRBV6-5 and TRBJ2-7; TRBD1 matches at 8 bases. The J segment lost 1 base and the V segment lost 5 bases, leaving 4 bases of the junction unmatched. The CDR3 is 14 residues long. Germline loops: CDR1 MNHEY, CDR2 SVGAGI. The CDR3 spells CASSTDRVSYEQYF. CDR3 sequence (DNA): TGTGCCAGCAGTACGGACAGGGTATCCTACGAGCAGTACTTC.

J is TRBJ1-3 and V is TRBV5-1; no reliable D call. Germline V lookup: CDR1 SGHRS, CDR2 YFSETQ. V was clipped by 0 bases and J by 0 bases, with 10 bases between them. CDR3 length equals 16 residues. CDR3 sequence (DNA): TGCGCCAGCAGCTTGGGGGCCACCATCTCTGGAAACACCATATATTTT. Amino acids: CASSLGATISGNTIYF.

The chain combines TRBV3-1 (or the pseudogene TRBV3-2) with TRBJ2-7; 13 bases align to TRBD2. V gave up 1 base and J gave up 6 bases; unmatched junction bases: 6. This CDR3 is 16 amino acids long. Germline V gene data show CDR1 as LGHDT and CDR2 as YNNKEL (reference sequence). CDR3 in DNA: TGTGCCAGCAGCCAAGTCTGGACTAGCGGGAGATTCGAGCAGTACTTC. Amino acid sequence: CASSQVWTSGRFEQYF.

The gene calls are TRBV2 and TRBJ1-2, with 8 positions matching TRBD1. The germline V gene has CDR1 SNHLY and CDR2 FYNNEI. The CDR3 length is 16 residues. The V and J ends lost 2 bases and 4 bases, in that order; junction bases with no gene match: 9. This CDR3 is CASSESQGAPGYGYTF. The CDR3 coding sequence is TGTGCCAGCAGTGAATCCCAGGGGGCGCCCGGCTATGGCTACACCTTC. Drawing the rest from reference TRBV2 and TRBJ1-2, the complete variable domain is EPEVTQTPSHQVTQMGQEVILRCVPISNHLYFYWYRQILGQKVEFLVSFYNNEISEKSEIFDDQFSVERPDGSNFTLKIRSTKLEDSAMYFCASSESQGAPGYGYTFGSGTRLTVV.

The rearrangement joins TRBV15 to TRBJ2-3; TRBD2 matches 7 bases. Germline V lookup: CDR1 LNHNV, CDR2 YYDKDF (reference sequence). V was pared by 3 bases and J by 1 base, with 7 bases of the junction left unmatched. The CDR3 is 16 residues long. The CDR3 bases are TGTGCCACCAGCAGGAGCCCTAGCGGAGGCACAGATACGCAGTATTTT. This gives the protein CATSRSPSGGTDTQYF.

The rearrangement links TRBV14 to TRBJ2-7; D may match TRBD1 or TRBD2 (5 bases each). The V gene lost 7 bases and the J gene lost 2 bases, with 9 bases spanning the gap. Germline V gene lookup returns CDR1 SGHDN and CDR2 FVKESK. This CDR3 is built from 12 residues. The CDR3 coding sequence is TGTGCCAGCAACCAGGGAGCCTACGAGCAGTACTTC. It is translated as CASNQGAYEQYF.

The chain joins TRBV28 to TRBJ1-5; D is perhaps TRBD1 (5 bases). The ends were cut back, 3 bases at V and 4 bases at J, with 16 bases in the middle. The CDR3 runs 16 residues. Germline-derived CDR1 and CDR2 are MDHEN and SYDVKM. The CDR3 DNA follows: TGTGCCAGCAGTTTTTCCCCCCGCACAGGAAATCAGCCCCAGCATTTT. This encodes CASSFSPRTGNQPQHF.

This clone was seen once. This sequence joins TRBV11-3 and TRBJ2-1; possible D gene TRBD2, 6 bases. V lost 0 bases to trimming and J lost 4 bases, with 10 bases between them. The length of the CDR3 is 15 residues. CDR1 is SGHNT and CDR2 is YENEEA in the germline V gene. The CDR3 coding sequence is TGTGCCAGCAGCTTAGAGGAGGGACCTTACAATGAGCAGTTCTTC. The encoded protein is CASSLEEGPYNEQFF.

This chain links TRBV12-3 or TRBV12-4 with TRBJ2-5; D call uncertain. There are 11 residues in the CDR3. V lost 6 bases to trimming and J lost 5 bases, with 7 bases between them. DNA for the CDR3: TGTGCCAGCAGCCCGCGGGAGACCCAGTACTTC. This gives the protein CASSPRETQYF.

The chain's CDR3 is CASSRQGACTF. CDR3 nucleotides: TGTGCCAGCAGTAGACAGGGGGCTTGCACCTTC. The chain joins TRBV6-6 to TRBJ1-2, with 10 bases lining up with TRBD1. The germline gives CDR1 MNHNY, CDR2 SVGAGI (reference sequence). V lost 5 bases, J lost 13 bases, and 4 bases stayed unmatched. This CDR3 has 11 amino acids.

The rearrangement links TRBV7-9 to TRBJ1-2, with D unresolved. The germline CDR1 and CDR2 sequences are SEHNR and FQNEAQ (reference sequence). The V end lost 0 bases, the J end lost 6 bases, and 11 bases lay between the germline ends. The CDR3 runs 14 residues. For the CDR3, the DNA is TGTGCCAGCAGCTTAGCGGAGGGATTAGATGGCTACACCTTC. This translates into CASSLAEGLDGYTF. Variable domain in full (rest from reference TRBV7-9 and TRBJ1-2): DTGVSQNPRHKITKRGQNVTFRCDPISEHNRLYWYRQTLGQGPEFLTYFQNEAQLEKSRLLSDRFSAERPKGSFSTLEIQRTEQGDSAMYLCASSLAEGLDGYTFGSGTRLTVV.